This T cell receptor beta chain emerged from a study of blood T cell repertoires in COVID-19. Overall study context: Both acute and convalescent COVID-19 samples were obtained from the United States, Italy and Spain. PBMCs, B-cell-depleted T cells, or T cells provided the cDNA or gDNA that made up the material.

In the original workflow: Using reference gene primer amplification, nucleated cell counts were estimated. Profiling relied on immunoSEQ multiplex PCR, and the TCRdb table lists in-frame clones only, not all of them. Clone size and the V and J calls come from that table; the DNA yielded D and trimming. The data contain approximately 400,000 clones, around 84% of them singletons. This CDR3 is built from 13 residues. The germline V and J ends were trimmed by 0 bases and 8 bases, with 10 bases remaining between them. The germline V gene encodes CDR1 ENHRY and CDR2 SYGVKD. V usage is TRBV10-3 and J usage is TRBJ1-2; TRBD1 might be the D (5 bases). This TCR was sampled from a human donor with acute or convalescent COVID-19. The donor label of this sample is uncertain. The sequenced material came from peripheral blood. The CDR3 protein is CAISESGGRGYTF. The CDR3 DNA follows: TGTGCCATCAGTGAGTCGGGGGGTCGCGGCTACACCTTC.